One T cell receptor (beta chain) is described in this entry. Its antigen is not known. The data were taken from a study of cytomegalovirus exposure and HLA in healthy donors. Whole-study findings and limits: The authors later found HLA-associated TCR beta chains more clonally expanded than equally common others. Later genetic work tied a missense DCLRE1C variant to beta-chain V and J trimming.

The V gene lost 1 base and the J gene lost 10 bases, with 14 bases spanning the gap. This CDR3 spans 15 amino acids. The germline CDR1 and CDR2 sequences are SGHTA and FQGNSA. The PCR made use of 60 Vbeta and 13 Jbeta primers. The assay was immunoSEQ multiplex PCR, and TCRdb's table has in-frame clones only and misses some. The data contain 150,000 to 200,000 clones, 80% of them singletons. The sample taken for sequencing was PBMCs. The source is a male donor in good health and CMV-seropositive. This chain links TRBV7-2 with TRBJ1-6; no definite D call. The CDR3 here is CASSLEGAGRSPLHF. The CDR3 DNA reads TGTGCCAGCAGCTTAGAGGGAGCGGGGAGATCACCCCTCCACTTT.